What follows are 10 T cell receptor beta chains derived from one specimen sequenced in a study of early T cells in non-severe SARS-CoV-2 infection. In TCRdb, the 5' RACE reads were re-called with MiXCR into one record per CDR3 protein. The sample carries roughly 52,000 distinct CDR3 sequences, about 6.4% recorded once. Sequenced material: whole blood, taken at baseline. Receptor source: an adult who was a healthcare worker with PCR-confirmed SARS-CoV-2 infection or an uninfected control (not recorded which).

This clonotype was detected a few times. The V and J genes are TRBV4-2 and TRBJ1-1, with a tentative D call TRBD1 (5 bases). The germline V and J ends were trimmed by 0 bases and 3 bases, with 11 bases remaining between them. Germline V gene data show CDR1 as LGHNA and CDR2 as YNFKEQ. There are 15 residues in the CDR3. CDR3 in DNA: TGTGCCAGCAGCCAAGAGCAGGGAGGGTACACTGAAGCTTTCTTT. Amino acid sequence: CASSQEQGGYTEAFF.

The rearrangement joins TRBV20-1 to TRBJ1-3; D is possibly TRBD1 (6 bases). The CDR3 extends over 14 amino acids. The germline V gene has CDR1 DFQATT and CDR2 SNEGSKA (reference sequence). V shed 6 bases and J shed 2 bases, with 14 bases lying between them. The CDR3: CSALEAGAGNTIYF. Written as DNA, the CDR3 is TGCAGTGCCTTGGAGGCAGGGGCTGGAAACACCATATATTTT.

The rearrangement links TRBV4-2 to TRBJ2-1; no clear D gene. The CDR3 is 14 residues long. V shed 4 bases and J shed 5 bases, with 12 bases lying between them. Germline lookup yields CDR1 LGHNA and CDR2 YNFKEQ. The CDR3 region has the DNA TGTGCCAGCAGCCCGCTAGGGCCCAACAATGAGCAGTTCTTC. This encodes CASSPLGPNNEQFF.

This clonotype showed up just a few times. This chain links TRBV29-1 with TRBJ1-2; D is uncertain. The CDR3 has 11 residues. Trimming shortened V by 0 bases and J by 7 bases, and 6 bases separated the two germline ends. Looked up from germline, CDR1 is SQVTM and CDR2 is ANQGSEA. CDR3 nucleotides: TGCAGCGTTGAAGATATAGGTGGCTACACCTTC. This gives the protein CSVEDIGGYTF.

This clonotype was seen more than once but under ten times. The gene calls are TRBV12-3 or TRBV12-4 and TRBJ2-2, with 9 bases matching TRBD1. CDR3 length: 15 residues. V dropped 5 bases and J dropped 6; count of bases not matched to a gene: 7. CDR3 sequence reads: CASSPGQGVAGELFF. CDR3 bases: TGTGCCAGCAGTCCGGGACAGGGAGTTGCCGGGGAGCTGTTTTTT.

The rearrangement uses TRBV6-6 and TRBJ2-3; D is uncertain. The CDR3 sequence is 11 residues long. Trimming removed 6 bases from V and 8 bases from J, with 9 bases in between. Per the germline V gene, CDR1 is MNHNY and CDR2 is SVGAGI (reference sequence). CDR3 sequence: CASSQQITQYF. The CDR3 DNA follows: TGTGCCAGCAGCCAACAGATTACGCAGTATTTT.

This clonotype was found many times. V gene TRBV20-1 combines with J gene TRBJ1-6, with D unresolved. CDR3 length equals 15 residues. The germline V gene has CDR1 DFQATT and CDR2 SNEGSKA (reference sequence). The V gene lost 0 bases and the J gene lost 7 bases, with 13 bases spanning the gap. CDR3 nucleotide sequence: TGCAGTGCTAGAGATAACGGGTGGGAGAATTCACCCCTCCACTTT. Translated, it gives CSARDNGWENSPLHF.

This clonotype has a handful of counts. The rearrangement joins TRBV6-2 or TRBV6-3 to TRBJ2-1; 8 nucleotides match TRBD2. J lost 3 bases, V lost 0 bases, and 13 bases had no gene match. Germline V gene sequence: CDR1 MNHEY, CDR2 SVGEGT. This CDR3 has 19 amino acids. The CDR3 DNA reads as TGTGCCAGCAGTTACTCGAACGGGGGGGAAGGCTACTACTACAATGAGCAGTTCTTC. Its translation is CASSYSNGGEGYYYNEQFF.

The V gene is TRBV28, the J gene TRBJ2-3, with TRBD2 identical over 7 bases. Per the germline V gene, CDR1 is MDHEN and CDR2 is SYDVKM. V trimming: 4 bases; J trimming: 1 base; junction bases outside the gene matches: 5. The CDR3 has 15 residues. CDR3 loop: CASSSLGGGTDTQYF. CDR3 nucleotide sequence: TGTGCCAGCAGTTCTCTGGGAGGGGGCACAGATACGCAGTATTTT.

At least ten counts were recorded for this clonotype. CDR3 bases: TGTGCCAGCAGCTTACAGGGGGGCGGCACTGAAGCTTTCTTT. Protein: CASSLQGGGTEAFF. This chain uses TRBV7-2 with TRBJ1-1, with 7 nucleotides matching TRBD1. Germline CDR1 is SGHTA and CDR2 is FQGNSA. The CDR3 is 14 amino acids. V shed 2 bases, J shed 4 bases, and the junction held 4 bases outside the gene matches.